This T cell receptor beta chain stems from a study of T cells expressing NK-cell markers. Researchers built TCR beta cDNA using 5'RACE template switching with UMIs. With the 5' RACE reads reprocessed, TCRdb shows one record per CDR3 protein and no DNA. The specimen's table records about half a million distinct CDR3 sequences. Looked up from germline, CDR1 is MNHNY and CDR2 is SVGAGI (reference sequence). There are 13 residues in the CDR3. What was sequenced was blood T cells: a sorted CD56 or NKG2C T cell subset, CD4+ or CD8+ T cells, or bulk PBMC T cells (not recorded which). The chain has TRBV6-6 and TRBJ2-1; TCRdb gives TRBD2 as the D gene, but with no DNA this cannot be confirmed. The clonotype was recovered from a woman aged 45-60 years in good health. The chain's CDR3 is CASRPSGANEQFF.